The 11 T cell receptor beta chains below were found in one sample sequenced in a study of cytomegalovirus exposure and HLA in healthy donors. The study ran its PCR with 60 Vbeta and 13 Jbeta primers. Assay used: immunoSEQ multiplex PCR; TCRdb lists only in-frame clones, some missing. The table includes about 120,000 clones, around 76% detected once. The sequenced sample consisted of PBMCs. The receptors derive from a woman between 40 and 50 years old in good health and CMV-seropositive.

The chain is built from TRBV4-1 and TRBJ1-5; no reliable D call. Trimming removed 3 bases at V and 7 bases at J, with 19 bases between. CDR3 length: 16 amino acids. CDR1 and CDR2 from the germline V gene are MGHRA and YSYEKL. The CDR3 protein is CASSHEGTGNWQPQHF. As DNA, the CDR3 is TGCGCCAGCAGCCACGAGGGCACCGGGAATTGGCAGCCCCAGCATTTT.

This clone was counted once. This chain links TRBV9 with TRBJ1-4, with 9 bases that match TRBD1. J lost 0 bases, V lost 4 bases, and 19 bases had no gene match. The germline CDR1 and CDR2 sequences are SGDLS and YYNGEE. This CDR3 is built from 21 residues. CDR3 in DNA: TGTGCCAGCAGCCCCTACTGGGGGACAGGGCGAATAGATACAACTAATGAAAAACTGTTTTTT. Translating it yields CASSPYWGTGRIDTTNEKLFF.

The chain's CDR3 is CASSLTGTRNQPQHF. The CDR3 DNA reads TGTGCCAGCAGCTTGACAGGGACGCGCAATCAGCCCCAGCATTTT. V is TRBV7-2 and J is TRBJ1-5, with 7 positions matching TRBD1. Germline V gene data show CDR1 as SGHTA and CDR2 as FQGNSA. Trimming cost V 3 bases and J 2 bases; bases outside gene matches: 4. The CDR3 length is 15 residues. Combining the CDR3 with reference TRBV7-2 and TRBJ1-5 gives the whole variable domain GAGVSQSPSNKVTEKGKDVELRCDPISGHTALYWYRQSLGQGLEFLIYFQGNSAPDKSGLPSDRFSAERTGGSVSTLTIQRTQQEDSAVYLCASSLTGTRNQPQHFGDGTRLSIL.

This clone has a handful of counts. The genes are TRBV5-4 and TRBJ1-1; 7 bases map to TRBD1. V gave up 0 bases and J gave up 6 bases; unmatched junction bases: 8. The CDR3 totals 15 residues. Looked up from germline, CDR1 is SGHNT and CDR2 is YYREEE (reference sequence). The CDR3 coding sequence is TGTGCCAGCAGCTTGGATCCCGACAGGGCGGCTGAAGCTTTCTTT. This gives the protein CASSLDPDRAAEAFF. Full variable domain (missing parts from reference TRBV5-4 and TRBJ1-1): ETGVTQSPTHLIKTRGQQVTLRCSSQSGHNTVSWYQQALGQGPQFIFQYYREEENGRGNFPPRFSGLQFPNYSSELNVNALELDDSALYLCASSLDPDRAAEAFFGQGTRLTVV.

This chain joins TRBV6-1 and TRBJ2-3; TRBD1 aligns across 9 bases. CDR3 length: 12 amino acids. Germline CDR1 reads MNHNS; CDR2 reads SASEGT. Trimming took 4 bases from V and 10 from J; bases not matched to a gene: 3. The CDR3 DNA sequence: TGTGCCAGCAGTGTACGGGACAGGGCGCAGTATTTT. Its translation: CASSVRDRAQYF.

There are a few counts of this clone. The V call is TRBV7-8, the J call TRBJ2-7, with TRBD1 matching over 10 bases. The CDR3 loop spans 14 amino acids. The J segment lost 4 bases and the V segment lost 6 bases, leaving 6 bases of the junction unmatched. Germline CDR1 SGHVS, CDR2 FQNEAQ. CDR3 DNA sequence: TGTGCCAGCAGAAGAAGGGACAGGGGATACGAGCAGTACTTC. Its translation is CASRRRDRGYEQYF. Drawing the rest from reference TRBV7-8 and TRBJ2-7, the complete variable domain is GAGVSQSPRYKVAKRGQDVALRCDPISGHVSLFWYQQALGQGPEFLTYFQNEAQLDKSGLPSDRFFAERPEGSVSTLKIQRTQQEDSAVYLCASRRRDRGYEQYFGPGTRLTVT.

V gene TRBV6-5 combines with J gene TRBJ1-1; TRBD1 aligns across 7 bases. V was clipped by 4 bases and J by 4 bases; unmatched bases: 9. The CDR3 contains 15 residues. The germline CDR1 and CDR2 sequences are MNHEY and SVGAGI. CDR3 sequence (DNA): TGTGCCAGCAGTTCCGCGGCCGCAGGGGGCACTGAAGCTTTCTTT. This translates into CASSSAAAGGTEAFF.

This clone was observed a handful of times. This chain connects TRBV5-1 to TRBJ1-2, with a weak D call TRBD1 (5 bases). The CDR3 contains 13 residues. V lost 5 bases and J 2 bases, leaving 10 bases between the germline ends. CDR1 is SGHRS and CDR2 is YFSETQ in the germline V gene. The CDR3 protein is CASRQAGNYGYTF. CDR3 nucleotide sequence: TGCGCCAGCAGACAGGCAGGGAACTATGGCTACACCTTC.

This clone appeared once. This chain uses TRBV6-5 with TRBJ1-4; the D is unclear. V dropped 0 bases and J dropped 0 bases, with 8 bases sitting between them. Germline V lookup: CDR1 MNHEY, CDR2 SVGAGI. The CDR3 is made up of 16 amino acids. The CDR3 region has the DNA TGTGCCAGCAGTTACTCGAAGAGGTCAACTAATGAAAAACTGTTTTTT. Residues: CASSYSKRSTNEKLFF.

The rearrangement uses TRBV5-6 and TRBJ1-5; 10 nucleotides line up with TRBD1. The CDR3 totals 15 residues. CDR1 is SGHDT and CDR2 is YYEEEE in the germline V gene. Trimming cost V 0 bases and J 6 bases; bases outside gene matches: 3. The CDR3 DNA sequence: TGTGCCAGCAGCTTGGGAGGGACAGGGGCTCAGCCCCAGCATTTT. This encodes CASSLGGTGAQPQHF.

In DNA, the CDR3 is TGTGCCAGCCGATTTGGACAGGTTGGTGGCGGCTACACCTTC. This sequence encodes CASRFGQVGGGYTF. The chain employs TRBV6-5 and TRBJ1-2; 7 bases are shared with TRBD1. Looked up from germline, CDR1 is MNHEY and CDR2 is SVGAGI. The CDR3 runs 14 residues. Trimming removed 8 bases from V and 8 bases from J; junction bases left unmatched: 14.